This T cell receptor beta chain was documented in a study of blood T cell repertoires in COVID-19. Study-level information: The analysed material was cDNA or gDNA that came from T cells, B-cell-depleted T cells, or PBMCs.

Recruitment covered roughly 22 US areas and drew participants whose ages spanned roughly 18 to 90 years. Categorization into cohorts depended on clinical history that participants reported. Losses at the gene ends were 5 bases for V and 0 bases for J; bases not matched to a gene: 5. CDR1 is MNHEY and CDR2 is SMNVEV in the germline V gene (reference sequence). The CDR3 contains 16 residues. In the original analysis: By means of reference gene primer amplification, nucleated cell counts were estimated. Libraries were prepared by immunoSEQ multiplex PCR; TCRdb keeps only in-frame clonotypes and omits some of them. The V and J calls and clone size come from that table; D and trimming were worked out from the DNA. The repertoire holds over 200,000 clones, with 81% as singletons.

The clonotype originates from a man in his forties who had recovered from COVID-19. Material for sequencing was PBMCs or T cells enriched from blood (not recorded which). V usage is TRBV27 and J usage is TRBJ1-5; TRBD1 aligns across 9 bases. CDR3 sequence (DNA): TGTGCCAGCAGTCTTCGGACAGGGGATAGCAATCAGCCCCAGCATTTT. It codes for CASSLRTGDSNQPQHF.